This TCR beta chain is drawn from a study of technical replicates of blood from several donors. This table comes from immunoSEQ multiplex PCR, and its TCRdb copy is limited to in-frame clones, with some not included. This table has approximately 73,000 clones, 80% to 95% appearing once. Germline CDR1 reads SEHNR; CDR2 reads FQNEAQ (reference sequence). The CDR3 extends over 17 amino acids. Trimming at V came to 5 bases and at J to 2 bases, leaving 13 bases not matched to a gene. This chain connects TRBV7-9 to TRBJ1-2; 8 bases are shared with TRBD1. This receptor was identified in a human donor in good health. What was sequenced was T cells isolated from PBMCs. CDR3 DNA: TGTGCCAGCAGCCCGCTGGACAGGGAAATAGGCAACTATGGCTACACCTTC. Encoded protein: CASSPLDREIGNYGYTF.